These 2 T cell receptor beta chains were all obtained from the same sample, sequenced in a study of blood T cell repertoires in COVID-19. Generated by immunoSEQ multiplex PCR, the TCRdb table keeps only in-frame clones and is missing some. This table holds approximately 250,000 clones, about 88% found once. The sequencing sample was made of peripheral blood. All receptors come from a man aged 25-45 years with active or convalescent COVID-19.

V usage is TRBV18 and J usage is TRBJ1-3; D is unresolved. CDR3 length: 18 amino acids. Trimming pared 2 bases from V and 0 bases from J, leaving 17 bases between. CDR1 and CDR2 (germline): KGHSH, LQKENI. The CDR3 loop is CASSPVSSSGSSGNTIYF. The DNA for the CDR3 is TGTGCCAGCTCACCAGTCTCGTCGTCGGGGAGCTCTGGAAACACCATATATTTT.

This clone appeared a single time. DNA for the CDR3: TGCGCCAGCAGTGATTCTGCGGGAACGTCTGAGCAGTTCTTC. This translates into CASSDSAGTSEQFF. The V gene is TRBV10-2, the J gene TRBJ2-1; a possible D gene is TRBD2 (6 bases). The CDR3 length is 14 residues. CDR1 and CDR2 (germline): WSHSY, SAAADI. The V gene lost 3 bases and the J gene lost 9 bases, with 15 bases spanning the gap.